The entry below describes one T cell receptor (beta chain). V was pared by 5 bases and J by 6 bases, with 11 bases of the junction left unmatched. CDR3 length: 16 residues. In germline, CDR1 is LNHNV, CDR2 YYDKDF (reference sequence). Clones were read by immunoSEQ multiplex PCR, and TCRdb kept only the in-frame ones, dropping some. This table holds under 300,000 clones, 65% to 85% found once. These data come from a study of blood T cell repertoires in COVID-19. On the study more broadly: PBMCs, B-cell-depleted T cells, or T cells provided the cDNA or gDNA that made up the material.

Participants' reported clinical history set cohort assignment. Symptom resolution, clearance, or two negative PCRs marked the recovered donors of Cohort 3. Sequencing input: PBMCs or T cells enriched from blood (not recorded which). The TCR sequence derives from a man aged 50-59 years who had recovered from COVID-19. This rearrangement joins TRBV15 to TRBJ1-4, with TRBD1 matching over 8 bases. The CDR3: CATSVNTGTGDEKLFF. The CDR3 nucleotides are TGTGCCACCAGCGTTAACACCGGGACAGGAGATGAAAAACTGTTTTTT.